One and the same sample provided the 20 T cell receptor beta chains below, sequenced in a study of regulatory T cells in long-lasting Graves disease. Time point described: persistent/refractory GD, antithyroid drugs over 5 years with positive TRAb. The TCR library was made from RNA that had been extracted from PBMCs in TRIzol. The TCR beta library used iRepertoire HTBI primers with Arm-PCR amplification of CDR3. TCRdb re-derived calls from the multiplex PCR reads in MiXCR, one entry per CDR3 protein. Of a few hundred thousand distinct CDR3 sequences in the sample, 21% were seen once. The sample was peripheral blood mononuclear cells (PBMCs), taken when the disease was refractory, from a patient treated with antithyroid drugs. These receptors all come from a female donor with Graves disease.

The V call is TRBV20-1, the J call TRBJ1-5; tentative D call: TRBD1 (6 bases). V was trimmed by 3 bases and J by 0 bases, leaving 15 bases between them. This CDR3 has 16 amino acids. Per germline, CDR1 DFQATT and CDR2 SNEGSKA (reference sequence). The CDR3 loop reads CSASKSGEPSNQPQHF. The CDR3 coding sequence is TGCAGTGCTAGTAAATCAGGGGAACCTAGCAATCAGCCCCAGCATTTT.

The V gene is TRBV5-5, the J gene TRBJ1-1, with 9 bases that match TRBD1. CDR1 is SGHKS and CDR2 is YYEKEE in the germline V gene (reference sequence). The V segment lost 1 base and the J segment 3 bases; nucleotides outside the gene matches: 13. The CDR3 contains 18 residues. CDR3 DNA sequence: TGTGCCAGCAGCTTGCTGTTATCCACAGGGGGCTCGTACACTGAAGCTTTCTTT. Encoded protein: CASSLLLSTGGSYTEAFF. Filled out from reference TRBV5-5 and TRBJ1-1, the complete variable domain reads DAGVTQSPTHLIKTRGQQVTLRCSPISGHKSVSWYQQVLGQGPQFIFQYYEKEERGRGNFPDRFSARQFPNYSSELNVNALLLGDSALYLCASSLLLSTGGSYTEAFFGQGTRLTVV.

The chain couples TRBV11-2 to TRBJ1-3, with a weak D call TRBD1 (5 bases). V was pared by 2 bases and J by 4 bases, with 12 bases between. Looked up from germline, CDR1 is SGHAT and CDR2 is FQNNGV. The CDR3 sequence is 15 residues long. The chain's CDR3 is CASSLSDAGGNTIYF. DNA of the CDR3: TGTGCCAGCAGCTTATCGGATGCAGGGGGAAACACCATATATTTT.

This clonotype was seen more than once but under ten times. V gene TRBV29-1 combines with J gene TRBJ1-1; D perhaps matches TRBD1 (5 bases). Trimming left V 6 bases short and J 6 bases short, with 17 bases between. The CDR3 extends over 13 amino acids. Per germline, CDR1 SQVTM and CDR2 ANQGSEA. The CDR3 DNA reads as TGCAGCGTAAGGGCCGATCGGGACGCTGAAGCTTTCTTT. This codes for CSVRADRDAEAFF. The full variable domain, its missing parts supplied by reference TRBV29-1 and TRBJ1-1, is SAVISQKPSRDICQRGTSLTIQCQVDSQVTMMFWYRQQPGQSLTLIATANQGSEATYESGFVIDKFPISRPNLTFSTLTVSNMSPEDSSIYLCSVRADRDAEAFFGQGTRLTVV.

This chain links TRBV5-1 with TRBJ2-7; the match to TRBD2 covers 8 bases. CDR1 is SGHRS, CDR2 YFSETQ, per germline. The CDR3 loop spans 15 amino acids. The V segment lost 1 base and the J segment 3 bases; nucleotides outside the gene matches: 6. CDR3 sequence (DNA): TGCGCCAGCAGCTTGTCAAGCGGGAGTTTCTACGAGCAGTACTTC. It codes for CASSLSSGSFYEQYF.

The gene calls are TRBV20-1 and TRBJ2-7; 8 positions match TRBD2. V shed 6 bases and J 2 bases; nucleotides not matched to a gene: 6. Germline V gene data show CDR1 as DFQATT and CDR2 as SNEGSKA (reference sequence). The CDR3 covers 13 residues. The CDR3 bases are TGCAGTGCGGATACTAGCGGAGCCTACGAGCAGTACTTC. It specifies CSADTSGAYEQYF.

This clonotype has a count of ten or more. The chain links TRBV6-1 to TRBJ1-3, with 8 bases that match TRBD1. J gave up 2 bases and V 6 bases, and 3 bases lay outside the gene matches. The germline V gene has CDR1 MNHNS and CDR2 SASEGT. There are 14 residues in the CDR3. The CDR3 region is CASRPQGAGNTIYF. DNA for the CDR3: TGTGCCAGCAGGCCACAGGGGGCTGGAAACACCATATATTTT.

The table lists this clonotype with many counts. The chain couples TRBV11-2 to TRBJ2-2; D perhaps matches TRBD1 (6 bases). Germline V lookup: CDR1 SGHAT, CDR2 FQNNGV. V gave up 6 bases and J gave up 6 bases, with 23 bases separating them. This CDR3 is built from 17 residues. The DNA for the CDR3 is TGTGCCAGCAGTTCTCTACAGGGTCTGGCTGGGCCCGGGGAGCTGTTTTTT. This gives the protein CASSSLQGLAGPGELFF.

This clonotype turned up a few times. The chain couples TRBV28 to TRBJ1-3; no reliable D call. The germline V gene has CDR1 MDHEN and CDR2 SYDVKM. This CDR3 comprises 17 residues. V was clipped by 5 bases and J by 0 bases, with 17 bases between them. The CDR3 spells CASSGSRVFNSGNTIYF. CDR3 nucleotide sequence: TGTGCCAGCAGTGGCTCCCGGGTCTTTAACTCTGGAAACACCATATATTTT.

This clonotype showed up many times. The chain combines TRBV28 with TRBJ2-2; D may be TRBD2 (5 bases). The CDR3 is 14 amino acids. The germline gives CDR1 MDHEN, CDR2 SYDVKM. V lost 6 bases and J lost 7, with 15 bases in between. The CDR3: CASSWVPAGGELFF. The CDR3 DNA follows: TGTGCCAGCAGCTGGGTCCCGGCGGGCGGGGAGCTGTTTTTT.

There are many counts of this clonotype. The chain employs TRBV10-3 and TRBJ2-7, with TRBD1 identical over 9 bases. There are 14 residues in the CDR3. Germline CDR1 reads ENHRY; CDR2 reads SYGVKD. J gave up 5 bases and V 4 bases, and 6 bases lay outside the gene matches. The CDR3 sequence: CAISVGTGRDEQYF. The CDR3 DNA sequence: TGTGCCATCAGTGTGGGGACAGGGCGGGACGAGCAGTACTTC.

As to this clonotype: As the CDR3 is not closed by the conserved phenylalanine or tryptophan, this likely results from a read error. The rearrangement links TRBV7-9 to TRBJ1-2; 8 nucleotides agree with TRBD1. Germline loops: CDR1 SEHNR, CDR2 FQNEAQ (reference sequence). The CDR3 sequence is 15 residues long. Trimming took 5 bases from V and 3 from J; bases not matched to a gene: 8. The CDR3 spells CASSDYRGIDYGYTL. The CDR3 coding sequence is TGTGCCAGCAGCGACTACAGGGGGATCGACTATGGCTACACCCTC.

As to this clonotype: At one boundary the junction diverges from the germline segment, which might be a read error. The chain joins TRBV10-3 to TRBJ2-5; 7 bases line up with TRBD2. Germline CDR1 and CDR2: ENHRY and SYGVKD. CDR3 size: 12 residues. Here the CDR3 reads CATSERGETQYF. Written as DNA, the CDR3 is TGTGCCACCAGTGAGCGGGGAGAGACCCAGTACTTC.

This clonotype was seen more than once but under ten times. The V and J genes are TRBV20-1 and TRBJ1-3; D perhaps matches TRBD1 (6 bases). Germline V lookup: CDR1 DFQATT, CDR2 SNEGSKA (reference sequence). The CDR3 loop spans 12 amino acids. V was cut by 7 bases and J by 3 bases, with 10 bases left in between. In DNA, the CDR3 is TGCAGTGTAGGGGGAGATGGAAACACCATATATTTT. It translates to CSVGGDGNTIYF.

This clonotype turned up a few times. The CDR3 bases are TGTGCCAGCGCCGACAGCTGGAGAGAGACCCAGTACTTC. Amino acid sequence: CASADSWRETQYF. The rearrangement links TRBV14 to TRBJ2-5, with D maybe TRBD1 (5 bases). Trimming removed 8 bases at V and 4 bases at J, with 14 bases between. Germline CDR1 SGHDN, CDR2 FVKESK. CDR3 size: 13 residues. The full variable domain, rest sourced from reference TRBV14 and TRBJ2-5, is EAGVTQFPSHSVIEKGQTVTLRCDPISGHDNLYWYRRVMGKEIKFLLHFVKESKQDESGMPNNRFLAERTGGTYSTLKVQPAELEDSGVYFCASADSWRETQYFGPGTRLLVL.

This clonotype was observed a few times. DNA for the CDR3: TGTGCCAGCAGCGAGGGGGCGGGATACTATGGCTACACCTTC. Its protein is CASSEGAGYYGYTF. The chain recombines TRBV9 with TRBJ1-2; 7 nucleotides line up with TRBD1. This CDR3 has 14 amino acids. From germline, CDR1 is SGDLS and CDR2 YYNGEE. Trimming cost V 3 bases and J 3 bases; bases outside gene matches: 5.

Ten or more counts support this clonotype. The CDR3 DNA follows: TGTGCCATCAGTGTGGCAGGGGATGGAGGCTACACCTTC. This codes for CAISVAGDGGYTF. J is TRBJ1-2 and V is TRBV10-3; a weak D match, TRBD1 (6 bases). This CDR3 has 13 residues. The germline CDR1 and CDR2 sequences are ENHRY and SYGVKD. Trimming removed 4 bases at V and 8 bases at J, with 14 bases between.

This clonotype was seen a few times. J is TRBJ2-2 and V is TRBV28; the match to TRBD2 covers 8 bases. V was clipped by 2 bases and J by 4 bases; unmatched bases: 12. Germline V gene data show CDR1 as MDHEN and CDR2 as SYDVKM. The CDR3 has 18 residues. The CDR3 here is CASSLPFGVAGTTGELFF. The CDR3, as DNA: TGTGCCAGCAGTTTACCCTTTGGGGTAGCGGGAACCACCGGGGAGCTGTTTTTT.

The chain is built from TRBV27 and TRBJ2-5; 10 bases line up with TRBD1. Trimming cost V 6 bases and J 6 bases; bases outside gene matches: 4. This CDR3 contains 13 residues. Germline V CDR1 and CDR2: MNHEY, SMNVEV (reference sequence). DNA for the CDR3: TGTGCCAGCAGGACAGGGGGCTCGCAGACCCAGTACTTC. Protein sequence: CASRTGGSQTQYF.

Ten or more counts support this clonotype. This chain joins TRBV12-3 or TRBV12-4 and TRBJ2-5; the D is unclear. Trimming removed 6 bases from V and 10 bases from J, with 12 bases in between. The CDR3 loop spans 11 amino acids. CDR3 bases: TGTGCCAGCAGCCAGAACAGCGTCCAGTACTTC. Amino acid sequence: CASSQNSVQYF.